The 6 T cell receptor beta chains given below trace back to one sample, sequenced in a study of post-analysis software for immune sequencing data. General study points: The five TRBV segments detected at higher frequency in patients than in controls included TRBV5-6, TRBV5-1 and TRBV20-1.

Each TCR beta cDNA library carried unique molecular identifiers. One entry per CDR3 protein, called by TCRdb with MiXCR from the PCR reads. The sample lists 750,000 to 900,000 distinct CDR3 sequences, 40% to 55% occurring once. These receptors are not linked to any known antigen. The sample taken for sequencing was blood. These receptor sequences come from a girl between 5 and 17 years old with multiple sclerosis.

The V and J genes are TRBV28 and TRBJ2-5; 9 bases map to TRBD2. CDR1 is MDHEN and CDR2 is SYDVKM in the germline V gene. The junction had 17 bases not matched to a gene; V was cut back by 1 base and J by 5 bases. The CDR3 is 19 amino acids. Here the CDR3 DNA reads TGTGCCAGCAGTTTATCGCTGCTAGCGGGATGGGTTTCGGGGGAGACCCAGTACTTC. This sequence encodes CASSLSLLAGWVSGETQYF. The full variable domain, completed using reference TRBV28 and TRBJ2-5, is DVKVTQSSRYLVKRTGEKVFLECVQDMDHENMFWYRQDPGLGLRLIYFSYDVKMKEKGDIPEGYSVSREKKERFSLILESASTNQTSMYLCASSLSLLAGWVSGETQYFGPGTRLLVL.

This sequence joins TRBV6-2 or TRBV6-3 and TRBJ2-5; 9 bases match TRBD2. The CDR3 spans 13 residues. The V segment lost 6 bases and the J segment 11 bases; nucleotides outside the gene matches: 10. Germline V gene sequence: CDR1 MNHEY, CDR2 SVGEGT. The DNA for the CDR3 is TGTGCCAGCAGCCCTACCGTAGCGGGGGAGCAGTACTTC. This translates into CASSPTVAGEQYF.

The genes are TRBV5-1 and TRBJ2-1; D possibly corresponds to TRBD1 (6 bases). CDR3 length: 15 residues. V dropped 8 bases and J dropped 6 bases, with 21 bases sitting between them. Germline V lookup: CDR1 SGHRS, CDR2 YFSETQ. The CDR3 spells CASRISAGAGNEQFF. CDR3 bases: TGCGCCAGTCGGATATCGGCAGGGGCAGGCAATGAGCAGTTCTTC.

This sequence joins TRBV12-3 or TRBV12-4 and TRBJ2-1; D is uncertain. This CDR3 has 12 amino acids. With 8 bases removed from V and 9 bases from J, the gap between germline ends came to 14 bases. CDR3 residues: CASRIGPAEQFF. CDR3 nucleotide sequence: TGTGCCAGCCGTATCGGCCCTGCTGAGCAGTTCTTC.

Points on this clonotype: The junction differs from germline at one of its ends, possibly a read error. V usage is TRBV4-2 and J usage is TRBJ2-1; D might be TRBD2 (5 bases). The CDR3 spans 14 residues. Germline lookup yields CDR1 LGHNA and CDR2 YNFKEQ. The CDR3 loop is CASSQASGAGERFF. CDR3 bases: TGTGCCAGCAGCCAAGCGTCGGGTGCGGGTGAGCGGTTCTTC.

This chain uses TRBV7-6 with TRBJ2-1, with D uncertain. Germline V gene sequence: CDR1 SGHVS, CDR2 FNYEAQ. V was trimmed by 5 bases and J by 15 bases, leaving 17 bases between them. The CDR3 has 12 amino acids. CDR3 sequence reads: CASSLARPDLFF. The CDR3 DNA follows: TGTGCCAGCAGCCTGGCGAGACCTGACCTGTTCTTC.